This TCR beta chain was identified in a study of blood T cells in healthy people across ages. Study-wide findings and caveats: Samples with more naive T cells showed higher observed beta diversity.

With regard to this clonotype: Its antigen is not identified.

Germline V gene lookup returns CDR1 SGDLS and CDR2 YYNGEE. Trimming took 4 bases from V and 14 from J; bases not matched to a gene: 20. The CDR3 length is 16 residues. It was 9.5 to 10 milliliters of peripheral blood that were drawn from each donor. Alongside a J-beta primer mix, a sample-barcoded 5' primer served in a second PCR lasting roughly 6 to 12 cycles. TCRdb passed the 5' RACE reads through MiXCR, listing each CDR3 protein once. The repertoire consists of 1.5 million to 2 million distinct CDR3 sequences, with approximately 28% occurring once and the leading ten covering over 7%. The clonotype originates from a woman aged 25 to 45 in good health. This sequence joins TRBV9 and TRBJ2-3; 9 nucleotides align to TRBD1. Sample: blood. In nucleotides, the CDR3 is TGTGCCAGCAGCCCCAGTCTGGGACAATCGGGACAGGGAGTGTATTTT. This codes for CASSPSLGQSGQGVYF.